These 21 T cell receptor beta chains originate from one sample sequenced in a study of beta chain features in type 1 diabetes. Expressed TCRB transcripts were sequenced after all isolated RNA was converted to cDNA. TCRdb's table, derived via immunoSEQ multiplex PCR, lists solely in-frame clones and lacks some. The sample yields a few hundred thousand clones, less than 15% seen once. Sequencing was carried out using naive CD4+ T cells from blood. All receptors derive from a woman between 18 and 29 years old in good health.

The chain is built from TRBV5-1 and TRBJ2-1, with 7 bases that match TRBD2. Germline assignment: CDR1 SGHRS and CDR2 YFSETQ. CDR3 size: 15 residues. V trimming: 4 bases; J trimming: 2 bases; junction bases outside the gene matches: 6. The CDR3 is CASSTSSGTYNEQFF. The DNA for the CDR3 is TGCGCCAGCAGCACCTCTAGCGGCACCTACAATGAGCAGTTCTTC.

This clone was observed a handful of times. The chain is built from TRBV2 and TRBJ2-1; 9 bases map to TRBD1. The J segment lost 3 bases and the V segment lost 5 bases, leaving 5 bases of the junction unmatched. CDR1 and CDR2 from the germline V gene are SNHLY and FYNNEI. This CDR3 has 15 amino acids. The CDR3 nucleotides read TGTGCCAGCAGTTTGGACAGGGGAATCTACAATGAGCAGTTCTTC. Its translation is CASSLDRGIYNEQFF.

This clone was detected a few times. The V call is TRBV28, the J call TRBJ2-4, with D perhaps TRBD1 (6 bases). Between the trimmed V and J ends, which lost 2 bases and 14 bases, there was a span of 13 bases. The CDR3 is 12 amino acids. Germline values: CDR1 MDHEN, CDR2 SYDVKM. This chain's CDR3 is CASSLEVGTKYF. CDR3 bases: TGTGCCAGCAGTTTAGAGGTCGGGACAAAGTACTTC.

The chain carries TRBV15 and TRBJ2-5; tentatively, D is TRBD2 (6 bases). The germline V and J ends were trimmed by 2 bases and 1 base, with 17 bases remaining between them. Germline loops: CDR1 LNHNV, CDR2 YYDKDF (reference sequence). The CDR3 sequence is 17 residues long. CDR3 sequence (DNA): TGTGCCACCAGCAGAATCTTAGAACCGGGACTCCAAGAGACCCAGTACTTC. This encodes CATSRILEPGLQETQYF.

This clone has more than one count but fewer than ten. The chain links TRBV7-6 to TRBJ1-1; perhaps TRBD1 as D (6 bases). The V gene lost 4 bases and the J gene lost 6 bases, with 12 bases spanning the gap. This CDR3 contains 13 residues. Germline V gene lookup returns CDR1 SGHVS and CDR2 FNYEAQ. Here the CDR3 reads CASSSQGVSEAFF. The CDR3 DNA sequence: TGTGCCAGCAGCTCACAGGGTGTTTCTGAAGCTTTCTTT.

This clone occurred a few times. The V gene is TRBV29-1, the J gene TRBJ1-5; a possible D gene is TRBD1 (6 bases). The V gene's germline CDR1 is SQVTM and CDR2 ANQGSEA. V was pared by 5 bases and J by 4 bases, with 12 bases between. The CDR3 is 13 amino acids. This CDR3 is CSVSDRPNQPQHF. The DNA for the CDR3 is TGCAGCGTTTCCGACAGGCCAAATCAGCCCCAGCATTTT.

In nucleotides, the CDR3 is TGTGCCAGCAGCCAACTCGGACAGAACAATGAGCAGTTCTTC. It encodes CASSQLGQNNEQFF. This sequence joins TRBV14 and TRBJ2-1; possibly TRBD1 for D (6 bases). The CDR3 runs to 14 residues. Germline CDR1 SGHDN, CDR2 FVKESK. V shed 2 bases and J shed 5 bases, with 10 bases lying between them.

This chain connects TRBV30 to TRBJ1-2; 9 nucleotides line up with TRBD1. J lost 8 bases, V lost 5 bases, and 9 bases had no gene match. CDR3 length equals 13 residues. The germline gives CDR1 GTSNPN, CDR2 SVGIG (reference sequence). CDR3 amino acids: CAWGQGIRRGYTF. The CDR3 coding sequence is TGTGCCTGGGGACAGGGGATAAGGAGAGGCTACACCTTC.

The chain couples TRBV9 to TRBJ2-7, with D possibly being TRBD2 (5 bases). V lost 1 base and J lost 3, with 14 bases in between. Germline assignment: CDR1 SGDLS and CDR2 YYNGEE. The CDR3 covers 15 residues. The chain's CDR3 is CASSVSARGLYEQYF. For the CDR3, the DNA is TGTGCCAGCAGCGTATCGGCCCGGGGTCTCTACGAGCAGTACTTC.

A few counts support this clone. The chain couples TRBV7-8 to TRBJ2-1; 9 positions agree with TRBD1. The germline V gene encodes CDR1 SGHVS and CDR2 FQNEAQ. After removal of 2 bases from V and 14 bases from J, the junction contained 7 bases not matched to a gene. This CDR3 has 13 amino acids. As DNA, the CDR3 is TGTGCCAGCAGCTTATCCGGGACAGGGAAGAAGTTCTTC. Amino acids: CASSLSGTGKKFF.

The rearrangement links TRBV6-5 to TRBJ2-2, with a possible D match to TRBD1 (5 bases). This CDR3 spans 15 amino acids. V was clipped by 6 bases and J by 4 bases, with 15 bases between them. From germline, CDR1 is MNHEY and CDR2 SVGAGI. This CDR3 reads CASRVQVWGTGELFF. The DNA for the CDR3 is TGTGCCAGCAGGGTACAGGTCTGGGGCACCGGGGAGCTGTTTTTT.

This clone occurred a few times. V usage is TRBV7-2 and J usage is TRBJ2-1; TRBD2 matches 10 bases. Germline CDR1 SGHTA, CDR2 FQGNSA. CDR3 length equals 15 residues. The trim removed 2 bases at V and 3 bases at J, leaving 1 base unmatched. CDR3 protein: CASSLTSGIYNEQFF. For the CDR3, the DNA is TGTGCCAGCAGCTTAACTAGCGGGATCTACAATGAGCAGTTCTTC.

The J gene is TRBJ1-1, the V gene TRBV19; D unresolved. The germline V and J ends were trimmed by 3 bases and 0 bases, with 11 bases remaining between them. The CDR3 totals 15 residues. Germline values: CDR1 LNHDA, CDR2 SQIVND (reference sequence). In DNA, the CDR3 is TGTGCCAGTAGTATGAGGCATTTCATGAACACTGAAGCTTTCTTT. It translates to CASSMRHFMNTEAFF.

This clone was observed a few times. The J gene is TRBJ2-2, the V gene TRBV14, with 7 bases aligning to TRBD1. Germline lookup yields CDR1 SGHDN and CDR2 FVKESK. The CDR3 loop spans 15 amino acids. Trimming cost V 4 bases and J 5 bases; bases outside gene matches: 7. CDR3 loop: CASSRDRVGTGELFF. The CDR3 DNA reads as TGTGCCAGCAGCCGCGACAGGGTGGGGACCGGGGAGCTGTTTTTT.

This clone occurred a few times. The V and J genes are TRBV5-1 and TRBJ2-1; TRBD2 matches at 11 bases. Germline CDR1 and CDR2: SGHRS and YFSETQ. The CDR3 sequence is 16 residues long. Trimming removed 2 bases from V and 5 bases from J; junction bases left unmatched: 6. CDR3 DNA sequence: TGCGCCAGCAGCTTAATAGCGGGAGGGGGACACAATGAGCAGTTCTTC. It codes for CASSLIAGGGHNEQFF.

The chain couples TRBV7-9 to TRBJ2-2, with D perhaps matching TRBD2 (6 bases). Trimming took off 5 bases at V and 5 bases at J, with 18 bases between the two ends. Germline CDR1 is SEHNR and CDR2 is FQNEAQ (reference sequence). This CDR3 contains 16 residues. The CDR3 nucleotides are TGTGCCAGCAGCCCGACGTCGACTAGTAAGACCGGGGAGCTGTTTTTT. Translation: CASSPTSTSKTGELFF.

This rearrangement joins TRBV30 to TRBJ1-1; 10 nucleotides match TRBD1. Per the germline V gene, CDR1 is GTSNPN and CDR2 is SVGIG (reference sequence). With 4 bases clipped from V and 0 bases from J, the junction kept 2 bases outside the gene matches. The CDR3 spans 14 residues. CDR3 coding DNA: TGTGCCTGGATCGACAGGGGGCTGAACACTGAAGCTTTCTTT. Amino acid sequence: CAWIDRGLNTEAFF.

The rearrangement links TRBV7-2 to TRBJ2-7; D unresolved. Trimming shortened V by 1 base and J by 6 bases, and 16 bases separated the two germline ends. The CDR3 extends over 15 amino acids. The germline V gene has CDR1 SGHTA and CDR2 FQGNSA. CDR3 nucleotides: TGTGCCAGCAGCTTAGTTCTGAGGCATAGCCGCGAGCAGTACTTC. It yields the protein CASSLVLRHSREQYF.

The chain carries TRBV29-1 and TRBJ2-1; 9 nucleotides agree with TRBD1. Per germline, CDR1 SQVTM and CDR2 ANQGSEA. The ends lost 6 bases at V and 9 bases at J; junction bases unmatched: 12. The CDR3 covers 14 residues. The CDR3 DNA is TGCAGCGTGAACCGGGACAGGGAACTAGGTGAGCAGTTCTTC. Translating gives CSVNRDRELGEQFF.

This clone occurred a few times. The chain has TRBV6-5 and TRBJ2-7, with D possibly being TRBD2 (6 bases). V was pared by 5 bases and J by 2 bases, with 10 bases between. The CDR3 is 13 residues long. Germline CDR1 MNHEY, CDR2 SVGAGI. CDR3 in amino acids: CASSRRGAYEQYF. The DNA for the CDR3 is TGTGCCAGCAGTAGGCGCGGGGCCTACGAGCAGTACTTC.

The table lists this clone with a few counts. The rearrangement joins TRBV5-1 to TRBJ2-7; possibly TRBD2 for D (6 bases). The CDR3 runs 15 residues. Looked up from germline, CDR1 is SGHRS and CDR2 is YFSETQ. V dropped 1 base and J dropped 3 bases, with 14 bases sitting between them. CDR3 DNA sequence: TGCGCCAGCAGCTTGAACGCGGGACTCCACTACGAGCAGTACTTC. It encodes CASSLNAGLHYEQYF.